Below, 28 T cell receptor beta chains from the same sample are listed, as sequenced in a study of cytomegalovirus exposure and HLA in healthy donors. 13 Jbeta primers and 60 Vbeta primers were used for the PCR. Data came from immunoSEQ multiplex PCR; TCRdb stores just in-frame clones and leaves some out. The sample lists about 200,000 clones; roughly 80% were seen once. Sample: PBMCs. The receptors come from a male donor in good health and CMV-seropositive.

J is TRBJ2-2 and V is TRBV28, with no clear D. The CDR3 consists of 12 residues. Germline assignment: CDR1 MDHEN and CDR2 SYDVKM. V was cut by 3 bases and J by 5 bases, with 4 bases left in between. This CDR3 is CASSFQTGELFF. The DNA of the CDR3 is TGTGCCAGCAGTTTCCAGACCGGGGAGCTGTTTTTT.

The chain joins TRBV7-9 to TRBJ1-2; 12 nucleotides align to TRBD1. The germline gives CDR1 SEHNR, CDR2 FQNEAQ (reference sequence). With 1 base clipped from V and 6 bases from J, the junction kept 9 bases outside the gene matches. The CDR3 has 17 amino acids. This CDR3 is CASSLVGTGGVKDGYTF. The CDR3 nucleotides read TGTGCCAGCAGCTTAGTAGGGACAGGGGGCGTCAAGGATGGCTACACCTTC.

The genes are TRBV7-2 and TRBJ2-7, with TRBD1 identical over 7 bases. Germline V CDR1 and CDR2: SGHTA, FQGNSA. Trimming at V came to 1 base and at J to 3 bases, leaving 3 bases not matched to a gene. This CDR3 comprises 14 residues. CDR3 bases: TGTGCCAGCAGCTTAGTACAGGGGAACTACGAGCAGTACTTC. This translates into CASSLVQGNYEQYF.

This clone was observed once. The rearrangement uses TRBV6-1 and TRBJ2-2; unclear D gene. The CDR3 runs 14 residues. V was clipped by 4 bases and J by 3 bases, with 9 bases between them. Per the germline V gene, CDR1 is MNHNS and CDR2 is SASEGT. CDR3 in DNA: TGTGCCAGCAGTGGGCTCCGTGACACCGGGGAGCTGTTTTTT. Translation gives CASSGLRDTGELFF.

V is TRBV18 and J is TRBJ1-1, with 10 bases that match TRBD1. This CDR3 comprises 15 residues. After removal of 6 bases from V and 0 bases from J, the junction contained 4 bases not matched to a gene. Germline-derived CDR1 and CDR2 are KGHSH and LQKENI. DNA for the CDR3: TGTGCCAGCTCGCAGGGACAGGGGATGAACACTGAAGCTTTCTTT. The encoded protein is CASSQGQGMNTEAFF.

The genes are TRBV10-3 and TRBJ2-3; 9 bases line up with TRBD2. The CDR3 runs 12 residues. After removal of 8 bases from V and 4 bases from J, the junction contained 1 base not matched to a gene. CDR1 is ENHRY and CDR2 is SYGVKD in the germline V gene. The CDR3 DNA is TGTGCCATCGCGGGAGGGGCAGATACGCAGTATTTT. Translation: CAIAGGADTQYF.

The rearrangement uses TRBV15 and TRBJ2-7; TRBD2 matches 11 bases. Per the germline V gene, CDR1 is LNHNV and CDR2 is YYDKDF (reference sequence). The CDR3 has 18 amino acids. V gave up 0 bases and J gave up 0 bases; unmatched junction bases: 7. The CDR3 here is CATSREPGLAGLSYEQYF. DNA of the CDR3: TGTGCCACCAGCAGAGAGCCTGGACTAGCGGGTCTCTCCTACGAGCAGTACTTC.

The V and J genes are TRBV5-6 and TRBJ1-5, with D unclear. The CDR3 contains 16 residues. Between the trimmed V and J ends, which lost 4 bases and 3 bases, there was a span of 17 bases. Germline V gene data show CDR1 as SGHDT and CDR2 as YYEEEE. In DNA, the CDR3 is TGTGCCAGCAGCCCCCGTGGAGAATCCTACAATCAGCCCCAGCATTTT. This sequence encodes CASSPRGESYNQPQHF.

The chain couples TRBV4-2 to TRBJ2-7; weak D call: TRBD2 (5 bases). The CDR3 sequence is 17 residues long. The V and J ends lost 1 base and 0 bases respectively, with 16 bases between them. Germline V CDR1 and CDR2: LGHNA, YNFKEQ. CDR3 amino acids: CASSQASGGGDSYEQYF. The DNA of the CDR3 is TGTGCCAGCAGCCAAGCCTCCGGAGGTGGGGACTCCTACGAGCAGTACTTC.

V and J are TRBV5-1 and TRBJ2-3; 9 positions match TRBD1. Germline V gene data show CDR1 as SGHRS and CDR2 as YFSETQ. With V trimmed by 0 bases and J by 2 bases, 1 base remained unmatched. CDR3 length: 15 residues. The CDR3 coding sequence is TGCGCCAGCAGCTTGGGGGACAGGGTCACAGATACGCAGTATTTT. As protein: CASSLGDRVTDTQYF.

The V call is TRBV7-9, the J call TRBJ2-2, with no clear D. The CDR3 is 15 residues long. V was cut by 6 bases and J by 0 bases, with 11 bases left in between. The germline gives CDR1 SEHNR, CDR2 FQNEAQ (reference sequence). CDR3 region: CASSSTPANTGELFF. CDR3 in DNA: TGTGCCAGCAGTTCGACACCTGCGAACACCGGGGAGCTGTTTTTT.

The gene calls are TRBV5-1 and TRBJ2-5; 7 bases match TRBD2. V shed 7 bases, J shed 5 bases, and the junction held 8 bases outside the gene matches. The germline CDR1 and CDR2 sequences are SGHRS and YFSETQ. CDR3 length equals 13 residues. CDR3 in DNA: TGCGCCAGCGAGGCGGGAGTAGGTGAGACCCAGTACTTC. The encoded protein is CASEAGVGETQYF.

CDR3 sequence reads: CASSYSIQNYYNEQFF. CDR3 nucleotide sequence: TGTGCCAGCAGTTACTCGATCCAGAACTACTACAATGAGCAGTTCTTC. This rearrangement joins TRBV6-5 to TRBJ2-1, with no clear D. Trimming left V 0 bases short and J 3 bases short, with 12 bases between. This CDR3 is 16 amino acids long. Germline V lookup: CDR1 MNHEY, CDR2 SVGAGI.

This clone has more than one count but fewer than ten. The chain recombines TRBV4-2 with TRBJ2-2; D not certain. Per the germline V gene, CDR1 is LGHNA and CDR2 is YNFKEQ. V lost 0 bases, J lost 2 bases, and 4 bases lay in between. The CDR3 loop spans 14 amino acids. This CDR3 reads CASSQELNTGELFF. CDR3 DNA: TGTGCCAGCAGCCAAGAACTCAACACCGGGGAGCTGTTTTTT.

The CDR3 nucleotides read TGCAGCGTCCTAACAGGGTCGACTGGGGCCAACGTCCTGACTTTC. Encoded protein: CSVLTGSTGANVLTF. The chain combines TRBV29-1 with TRBJ2-6; D is possibly TRBD1 (6 bases). CDR3 length: 15 residues. V was clipped by 6 bases and J by 2 bases, with 14 bases between them. Germline CDR1 reads SQVTM; CDR2 reads ANQGSEA.

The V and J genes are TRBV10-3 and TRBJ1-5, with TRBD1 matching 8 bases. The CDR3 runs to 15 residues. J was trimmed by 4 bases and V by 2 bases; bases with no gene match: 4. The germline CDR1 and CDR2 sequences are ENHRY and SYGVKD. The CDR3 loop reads CAISEGQGLNQPQHF. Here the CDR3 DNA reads TGTGCCATCAGTGAGGGACAGGGATTGAATCAGCCCCAGCATTTT.

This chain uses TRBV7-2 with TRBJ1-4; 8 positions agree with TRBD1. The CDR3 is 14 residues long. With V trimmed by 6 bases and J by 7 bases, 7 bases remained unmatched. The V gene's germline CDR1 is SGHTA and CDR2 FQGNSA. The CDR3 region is CASSLRGRGEKLFF. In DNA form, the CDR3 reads TGTGCCAGCAGTCTCAGGGGGCGCGGTGAAAAACTGTTTTTT. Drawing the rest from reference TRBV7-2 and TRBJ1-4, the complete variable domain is GAGVSQSPSNKVTEKGKDVELRCDPISGHTALYWYRQSLGQGLEFLIYFQGNSAPDKSGLPSDRFSAERTGGSVSTLTIQRTQQEDSAVYLCASSLRGRGEKLFFGSGTQLSVL.

The CDR3 DNA reads TGTGCCAGCTCACCTACAGCCCCTAGCGGGGGGTTCGGGGAGACCCAGTACTTC. This codes for CASSPTAPSGGFGETQYF. The chain carries TRBV18 and TRBJ2-5; TRBD2 agrees at 11 bases. The CDR3 is 18 amino acids. Germline CDR1 and CDR2: KGHSH and LQKENI. The V and J ends lost 3 bases and 5 bases, in that order; junction bases with no gene match: 14.

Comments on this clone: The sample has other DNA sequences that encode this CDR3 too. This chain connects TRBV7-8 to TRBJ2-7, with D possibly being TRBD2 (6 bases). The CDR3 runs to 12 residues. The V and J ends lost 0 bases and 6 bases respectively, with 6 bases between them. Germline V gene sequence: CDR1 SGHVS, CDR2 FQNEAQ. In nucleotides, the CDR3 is TGTGCCAGCAGCTTAGCGGGAGGCGAGCAGTACTTC. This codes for CASSLAGGEQYF.

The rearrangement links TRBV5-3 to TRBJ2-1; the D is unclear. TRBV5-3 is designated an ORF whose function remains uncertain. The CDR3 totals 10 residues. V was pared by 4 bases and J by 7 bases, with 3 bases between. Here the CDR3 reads CARSPNEQFF. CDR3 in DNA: TGTGCCAGAAGCCCGAATGAGCAGTTCTTC.

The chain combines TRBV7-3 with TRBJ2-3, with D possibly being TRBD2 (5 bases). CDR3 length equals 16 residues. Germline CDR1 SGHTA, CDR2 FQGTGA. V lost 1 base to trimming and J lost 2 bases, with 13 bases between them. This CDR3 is CASSLRGYGLTDTQYF. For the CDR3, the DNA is TGTGCCAGCAGCTTAAGGGGATACGGACTCACAGATACGCAGTATTTT. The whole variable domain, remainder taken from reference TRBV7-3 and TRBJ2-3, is GAGVSQTPSNKVTEKGKYVELRCDPISGHTALYWYRQSLGQGPEFLIYFQGTGAADDSGLPNDRFFAVRPEGSVSTLKIQRTERGDSAVYLCASSLRGYGLTDTQYFGPGTRLTVL.

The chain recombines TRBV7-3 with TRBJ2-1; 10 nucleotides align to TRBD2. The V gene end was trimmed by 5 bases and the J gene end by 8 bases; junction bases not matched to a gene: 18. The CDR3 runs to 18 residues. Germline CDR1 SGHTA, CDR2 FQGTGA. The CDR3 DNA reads TGTGCCAGCAGCCTCAAGGGATTAGCGGGAGGATGGGTCGATGAGCAGTTCTTC. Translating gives CASSLKGLAGGWVDEQFF.

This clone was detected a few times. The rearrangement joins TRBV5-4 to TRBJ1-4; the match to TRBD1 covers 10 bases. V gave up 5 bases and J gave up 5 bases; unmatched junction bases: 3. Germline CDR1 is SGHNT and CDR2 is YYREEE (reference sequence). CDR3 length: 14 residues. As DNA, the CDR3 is TGTGCCAGCAGTAAGGGACAGGGGAATGAAAAACTGTTTTTT. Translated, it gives CASSKGQGNEKLFF.

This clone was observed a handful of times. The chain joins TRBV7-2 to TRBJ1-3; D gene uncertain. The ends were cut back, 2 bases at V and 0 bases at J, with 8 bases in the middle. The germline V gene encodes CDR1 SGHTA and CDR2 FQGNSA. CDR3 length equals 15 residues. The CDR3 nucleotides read TGTGCCAGCAGCTTATTTGTCAGCTCTGGAAACACCATATATTTT. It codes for CASSLFVSSGNTIYF.

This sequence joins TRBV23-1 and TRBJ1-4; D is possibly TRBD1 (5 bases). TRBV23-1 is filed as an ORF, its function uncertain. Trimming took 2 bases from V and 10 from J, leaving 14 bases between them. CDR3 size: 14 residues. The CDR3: CASSQNGCGGKLFF. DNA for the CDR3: TGCGCCAGCAGTCAAAATGGGTGCGGGGGAAAACTGTTTTTT.

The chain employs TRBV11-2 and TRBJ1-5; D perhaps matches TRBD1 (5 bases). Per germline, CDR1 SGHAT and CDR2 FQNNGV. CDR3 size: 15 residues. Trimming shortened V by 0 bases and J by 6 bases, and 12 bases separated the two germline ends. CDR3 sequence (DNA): TGTGCCAGCAGCTTAGACGGCCGCAGGGCTCAGCCCCAGCATTTT. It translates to CASSLDGRRAQPQHF.

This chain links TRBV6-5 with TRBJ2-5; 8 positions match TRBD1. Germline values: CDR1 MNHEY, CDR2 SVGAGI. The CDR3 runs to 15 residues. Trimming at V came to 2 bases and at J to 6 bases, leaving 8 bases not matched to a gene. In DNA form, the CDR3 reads TGTGCCAGCAGTTACCCCGGACAGGGCGGGAAGACCCAGTACTTC. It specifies CASSYPGQGGKTQYF.

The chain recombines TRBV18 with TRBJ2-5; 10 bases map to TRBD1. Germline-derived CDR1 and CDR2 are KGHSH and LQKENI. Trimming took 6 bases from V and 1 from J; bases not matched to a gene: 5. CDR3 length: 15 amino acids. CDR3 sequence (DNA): TGTGCCAGCTCCCGGGACAGGGGAACCCAAGAGACCCAGTACTTC. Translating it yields CASSRDRGTQETQYF.